Shown below are 30 T cell receptor beta chains from a single sample sequenced in a study of molecular identifiers for immune sequencing clone quantification. TCRdb redid the calling of the PCR reads with MiXCR, one entry per CDR3 protein. The repertoire holds under 600,000 distinct CDR3 sequences, with about a quarter as singletons. Sequencing was done on a sample of naive CD8+ T cells from blood, with Jurkat cell RNA spiked in. Subset reported: FACS-sorted CD8+CD4-CCR7+CD45RA+ naive T cells. These receptors were obtained from a human donor in good health. Some libraries in this study had Jurkat cell RNA spiked in.

A word on this clonotype: Given a much more abundant clone one base away, this may be a read error. The rearrangement links TRBV27 to TRBJ1-5, with TRBD1 identical over 7 bases. Germline CDR1 is MNHEY and CDR2 is SMNVEV (reference sequence). CDR3 size: 13 residues. CDR3 sequence: CASSWRGGQPQRF. DNA of the CDR3: TGTGCCAGCAGTTGGCGCGGGGGACAGCCCCAGCGTTTT.

The CDR3 reads CASSPRLAGVMAETQYF. CDR3 bases: TGTGCCAGCAGCCCCCGACTAGCGGGAGTGATGGCGGAGACCCAGTACTTC. The J gene is TRBJ2-5, the V gene TRBV7-9; 12 positions agree with TRBD2. Germline V gene sequence: CDR1 SEHNR, CDR2 FQNEAQ (reference sequence). The CDR3 is 17 residues long. V shed 5 bases and J 5 bases; nucleotides not matched to a gene: 12.

The table lists this clonotype with many counts. The chain links TRBV20-1 to TRBJ1-5, with a possible D match to TRBD1 (6 bases). Germline V gene lookup returns CDR1 DFQATT and CDR2 SNEGSKA (reference sequence). The CDR3 extends over 15 amino acids. Trimming stripped 0 bases from V and 6 bases from J, with 15 bases between. CDR3 sequence: CSAREGRGWGQPQHF. CDR3 DNA: TGCAGTGCTAGAGAGGGCAGGGGTTGGGGTCAGCCCCAGCATTTT.

The chain joins TRBV4-3 to TRBJ1-1, with D unresolved. V was pared by 0 bases and J by 5 bases, with 16 bases between. CDR1 is LGHNA and CDR2 is YSLEER in the germline V gene. CDR3 length: 16 amino acids. This CDR3 reads CASSQESIPRGTEAFF. CDR3 DNA: TGCGCCAGCAGCCAAGAATCCATCCCCCGAGGGACTGAAGCTTTCTTT.

This chain uses TRBV29-1 with TRBJ1-2; no firm D call. The germline V gene has CDR1 SQVTM and CDR2 ANQGSEA. The CDR3 extends over 13 amino acids. Trimming took off 2 bases at V and 3 bases at J, with 10 bases between the two ends. DNA of the CDR3: TGCAGCGTTGAATCGGACCGAGACTATGGCTACACCTTC. This codes for CSVESDRDYGYTF. Together with reference TRBV29-1 and TRBJ1-2, the CDR3 gives the full variable domain: SAVISQKPSRDICQRGTSLTIQCQVDSQVTMMFWYRQQPGQSLTLIATANQGSEATYESGFVIDKFPISRPNLTFSTLTVSNMSPEDSSIYLCSVESDRDYGYTFGSGTRLTVV.

V and J are TRBV2 and TRBJ2-5; a possible D gene is TRBD2 (6 bases). The CDR3 spans 14 residues. Germline V lookup: CDR1 SNHLY, CDR2 FYNNEI. The V end was cut by 7 bases, the J end by 5 bases, with 17 bases between. The CDR3 is CASTRGLSRETQYF. DNA for the CDR3: TGTGCCAGCACCCGGGGACTTTCGCGGGAGACCCAGTACTTC.

The chain has TRBV15 and TRBJ2-5; the D is unclear. Germline-derived CDR1 and CDR2 are LNHNV and YYDKDF (reference sequence). Trimming removed 1 base from V and 1 base from J, with 4 bases in between. CDR3 length: 13 residues. The CDR3 DNA is TGTGCCACCAGCAGAGTAATCCAAGAGACCCAGTACTTC. As protein: CATSRVIQETQYF.

This clonotype has just a few counts. The J gene is TRBJ2-1, the V gene TRBV5-8; D is ambiguous. Germline V gene lookup returns CDR1 SGHTS and CDR2 YDEGEE. The V end was cut by 0 bases, the J end by 12 bases, with 16 bases between. This CDR3 has 14 amino acids. CDR3 sequence: CASSLGTDYGWQFF. The CDR3 bases are TGTGCCAGCAGCTTGGGGACCGATTATGGCTGGCAGTTCTTC.

The sample holds a few counts of this clonotype. The J gene is TRBJ2-1, the V gene TRBV6-1; D unresolved. Germline CDR1 reads MNHNS; CDR2 reads SASEGT. The CDR3 covers 14 residues. Trimming cost V 8 bases and J 2 bases, with 13 bases left between them. CDR3 coding DNA: TGTGCCAGCCTGGCGCGCAGCGCCTACAATGAGCAGTTCTTC. Translated: CASLARSAYNEQFF.

Remarks on this clonotype: This may be a read error, as it is one base from a much larger clone. The chain employs TRBV7-8 and TRBJ1-1; the D gene is possibly TRBD1 (6 bases). Germline CDR1 reads SGHVS; CDR2 reads FQNEAQ. The CDR3 covers 17 residues. CDR3 nucleotide sequence: TGTGCCAGCAGCTCAGACGGACTACGCCCGGGGGACACTGAAGTTTTCTTT. Translated, it gives CASSSDGLRPGDTEVFF.

This clonotype was picked up a small number of times. The V call is TRBV7-9, the J call TRBJ2-5, with a weak D call TRBD2 (5 bases). This CDR3 is built from 14 residues. V lost 2 bases and J lost 3, with 10 bases in between. Per the germline V gene, CDR1 is SEHNR and CDR2 is FQNEAQ (reference sequence). CDR3 sequence: CASSLSWGEETQYF. The CDR3 nucleotides read TGTGCCAGCAGCTTATCCTGGGGAGAAGAGACCCAGTACTTC.

Only a few counts were recorded for this clonotype. The gene calls are TRBV15 and TRBJ1-1, with D perhaps matching TRBD1 (5 bases). The CDR3 is 13 amino acids. Germline V CDR1 and CDR2: LNHNV, YYDKDF (reference sequence). Between the trimmed V and J ends, which lost 5 bases and 5 bases, there was a span of 12 bases. CDR3 sequence (DNA): TGTGCCACCAGCGCAGGGAAGTGGACTGAAGCTTTCTTT. Its protein is CATSAGKWTEAFF.

In regard to this clonotype: Germline and junction disagree at one end, which may indicate a read error. V and J are TRBV5-1 and TRBJ2-3; the match to TRBD2 covers 8 bases. Germline CDR1 reads SGHRS; CDR2 reads YFSETQ. CDR3 size: 14 residues. The CDR3 is CASSLAGGADAQYF. The DNA of the CDR3 is TGCGCCAGCAGCTTGGCGGGAGGGGCAGATGCGCAGTATTTT.

The chain is built from TRBV7-2 and TRBJ2-5, with 9 bases lining up with TRBD2. CDR3 length: 17 amino acids. The ends lost 4 bases at V and 0 bases at J; junction bases unmatched: 9. Germline values: CDR1 SGHTA, CDR2 FQGNSA. The CDR3 nucleotides read TGTGCCAGCAGCTACGACCCTAGCGGGGTGTACCAAGAGACCCAGTACTTC. This gives the protein CASSYDPSGVYQETQYF.

Note on this clonotype: A much larger clone is a single base away; this may be a read error. Lacking the conserved final phenylalanine or tryptophan, this CDR3 likely reflects a read error. This rearrangement joins TRBV29-1 to TRBJ2-2; either TRBD1 or TRBD2 may fit D (5 bases each). CDR1 and CDR2 (germline): SQVTM, ANQGSEA. The CDR3 runs 14 residues. V shed 8 bases and J shed 0 bases, with 13 bases lying between them. CDR3 in amino acids: CSPEGKTNTGELFY. In nucleotides, the CDR3 is TGCAGCCCCGAGGGGAAAACGAACACCGGGGAGCTGTTTTAT.

This sequence joins TRBV7-9 and TRBJ1-5; TRBD1 might be the D (5 bases). V lost 1 base and J 4 bases, leaving 11 bases between the germline ends. The CDR3 consists of 15 residues. Germline CDR1 SEHNR, CDR2 FQNEAQ (reference sequence). DNA of the CDR3: TGTGCCAGCAGCTTAGGGGGGACGGGGAATCAGCCCCAGCATTTT. This gives the protein CASSLGGTGNQPQHF.

This clonotype appeared a few times. V is TRBV19 and J is TRBJ2-1, with D tentatively TRBD2 (5 bases). Germline V gene lookup returns CDR1 LNHDA and CDR2 SQIVND (reference sequence). CDR3 length: 11 amino acids. V lost 8 bases, J lost 8 bases, and 10 bases lay in between. The CDR3 reads CASSIAYEQFF. DNA for the CDR3: TGTGCCAGTTCAATAGCGTATGAGCAGTTCTTC.

CDR3 region: CASSQISLEAFF. The CDR3 DNA sequence: TGTGCCAGCAGCCAAATTTCCCTTGAAGCTTTCTTT. The V call is TRBV7-9, the J call TRBJ1-1, with D unclear. Deletions cut 5 bases from V and 7 bases from J, with 11 bases between. The CDR3 spans 12 residues. CDR1 and CDR2 (germline): SEHNR, FQNEAQ (reference sequence). The full variable domain, its missing parts supplied by reference TRBV7-9 and TRBJ1-1, is DTGVSQNPRHKITKRGQNVTFRCDPISEHNRLYWYRQTLGQGPEFLTYFQNEAQLEKSRLLSDRFSAERPKGSFSTLEIQRTEQGDSAMYLCASSQISLEAFFGQGTRLTVV.

This clonotype was seen repeatedly, ten times or more. The rearrangement uses TRBV7-9 and TRBJ2-5; 11 bases map to TRBD2. Trimming took 4 bases from V and 5 from J; bases not matched to a gene: 6. Germline values: CDR1 SEHNR, CDR2 FQNEAQ (reference sequence). This CDR3 region has 15 residues. The CDR3 DNA reads TGTGCCAGCAGCTCCGTAGCGGGAGGGTCCGAGACCCAGTACTTC. It encodes CASSSVAGGSETQYF. Variable domain in full (rest from reference TRBV7-9 and TRBJ2-5): DTGVSQNPRHKITKRGQNVTFRCDPISEHNRLYWYRQTLGQGPEFLTYFQNEAQLEKSRLLSDRFSAERPKGSFSTLEIQRTEQGDSAMYLCASSSVAGGSETQYFGPGTRLLVL.

This clonotype occurred once. The chain carries TRBV4-3 and TRBJ2-7; 13 positions agree with TRBD2. The germline V gene has CDR1 LGHNA and CDR2 YSLEER. The CDR3 is 15 residues long. The junction had 7 bases not matched to a gene; V was cut back by 5 bases and J by 6 bases. As DNA, the CDR3 is TGCGCCAGCAGCAAAGTGGGACTAGCGGGATCCGAGCAGTACTTC. It encodes CASSKVGLAGSEQYF.

This clonotype was detected a few times. A much larger clone lies a single base off, so this may be a read error. The chain employs TRBV14 and TRBJ2-2, with D unclear. The CDR3 is 17 residues long. Per germline, CDR1 SGHDN and CDR2 FVKESK. CDR3: CASSQDLVKSNAGELFF. Written as DNA, the CDR3 is TGTGCCAGCAGCCAAGATCTAGTGAAATCGAACGCCGGGGAGCTGTTTTTT. The full variable domain, rest sourced from reference TRBV14 and TRBJ2-2, is EAGVTQFPSHSVIEKGQTVTLRCDPISGHDNLYWYRRVMGKEIKFLLHFVKESKQDESGMPNNRFLAERTGGTYSTLKVQPAELEDSGVYFCASSQDLVKSNAGELFFGEGSRLTVL.

Regarding this clonotype: A read error may produce the germline difference seen at one junction end. The chain links TRBV6-1 to TRBJ1-5, with D maybe TRBD1 (5 bases). The CDR3 runs 18 residues. Germline V CDR1 and CDR2: MNHNS, SASEGT. CDR3 coding DNA: TGTGCCAGCAGTGAAGCCCGAGTATTCAGGGTCAGCAATCCGCCCCAGCATTTT. Translation gives CASSEARVFRVSNPPQHF.

This clonotype was counted ten times or more. V is TRBV13 and J is TRBJ1-1, with D possibly matching TRBD1 (5 bases). Germline V gives CDR1 PRHDT, CDR2 FYEKMQ (reference sequence). The CDR3 loop spans 15 amino acids. Between the trimmed V and J ends, which lost 1 base and 3 bases, there was a span of 12 bases. The CDR3 protein is CASSLAGRVDTEAFF. In DNA form, the CDR3 reads TGTGCCAGCAGCTTAGCTGGCAGGGTCGACACTGAAGCTTTCTTT.

This clonotype was seen repeatedly, ten times or more. This chain joins TRBV9 and TRBJ2-5; TRBD1 is a possible D gene (6 bases). Germline V gene lookup returns CDR1 SGDLS and CDR2 YYNGEE. CDR3 length: 15 amino acids. Trimming took off 0 bases at V and 2 bases at J, with 11 bases between the two ends. For the CDR3, the DNA is TGTGCCAGCAGCGTAGCTTGGACAGCACAAGAGACCCAGTACTTC. This encodes CASSVAWTAQETQYF.

The rearrangement uses TRBV20-1 and TRBJ2-3; D remains unclear. The CDR3 is 14 residues long. Germline V lookup: CDR1 DFQATT, CDR2 SNEGSKA (reference sequence). V was pared by 5 bases and J by 6 bases, with 18 bases between. The chain's CDR3 is CSAPPAGACDTQYF. The CDR3, as DNA: TGCAGTGCTCCCCCCGCAGGTGCCTGTGATACGCAGTATTTT.

The chain combines TRBV6-2 or TRBV6-3 with TRBJ2-7; TRBD2 matches 7 bases. The V gene end was trimmed by 2 bases and the J gene end by 4 bases; junction bases not matched to a gene: 5. The V gene's germline CDR1 is MNHEY and CDR2 SVGEGT. The length of the CDR3 is 14 residues. The CDR3 DNA follows: TGTGCCAGCAGTTACAGGACTAGTGAGTACGAGCAGTACTTC. Translation: CASSYRTSEYEQYF.

This clonotype was seen many times. The rearrangement links TRBV4-2 to TRBJ2-7; TRBD2 matches 8 bases. Germline lookup yields CDR1 LGHNA and CDR2 YNFKEQ. The ends lost 5 bases at V and 7 bases at J; junction bases unmatched: 10. The CDR3 contains 14 residues. The CDR3 is CASSLSSGTREQYF. CDR3 sequence (DNA): TGTGCCAGCAGCTTGAGTAGCGGGACTAGAGAGCAGTACTTC.

The V gene is TRBV19, the J gene TRBJ1-1, with a weak D call TRBD1 (5 bases). Trimming took 4 bases from V and 3 from J, leaving 12 bases between them. CDR1 and CDR2 (germline): LNHDA, SQIVND (reference sequence). The length of the CDR3 is 14 residues. CDR3 sequence reads: CASSTGPRDTEAFF. The CDR3 DNA is TGTGCCAGTAGTACGGGACCCCGCGACACTGAAGCTTTCTTT.

This clonotype was counted between two and nine times. The chain recombines TRBV9 with TRBJ2-7; 10 nucleotides align to TRBD2. Germline CDR1 SGDLS, CDR2 YYNGEE. Trimming removed 0 bases from V and 3 bases from J; junction bases left unmatched: 9. CDR3 length equals 17 residues. This chain's CDR3 is CASSVGQASGGIYEQYF. In nucleotides, the CDR3 is TGTGCCAGCAGCGTAGGACAGGCTAGCGGGGGAATCTACGAGCAGTACTTC.

This clonotype was seen ten or more times. The chain carries TRBV12-3 or TRBV12-4 and TRBJ1-4; 8 bases are shared with TRBD1. J was trimmed by 7 bases and V by 3 bases; bases with no gene match: 4. CDR3 length equals 14 residues. CDR3 in amino acids: CASSFGRGREKLFF. The DNA of the CDR3 is TGTGCCAGCAGTTTTGGCAGGGGGCGTGAAAAACTGTTTTTT.